This TCR beta chain emerged from a study of T cell responses to AZD1222 COVID-19 vaccine. Study-wide points: An increase in Spike-specific TCR breadth and depth was observed after two AZD1222 doses. The CD4 TCRs associated with vaccination extended across spike and predominated at 160-218 and 743-854.

This clone was counted only a few times. Its antigen is undetermined. The germline V gene has CDR1 SGHVS and CDR2 FQNEAQ. This CDR3 comprises 15 residues. V was trimmed by 5 bases and J by 7 bases, leaving 18 bases between them. Clones were read by immunoSEQ multiplex PCR, and TCRdb kept only the in-frame ones, dropping some. This table has 120,000 to 150,000 clones, around 86% appearing once. Sequenced material: peripheral blood, taken on day 0 of MenACWY control vaccination. This clonotype was obtained from an adult in good health. The chain employs TRBV7-8 and TRBJ2-1; a possible D gene is TRBD2 (6 bases). The CDR3 nucleotides are TGTGCCAGCAGCCCAGCCCGACTAGTTATAAATGAGCAGTTCTTC. It specifies CASSPARLVINEQFF.